The 21 T cell receptor beta chains given below trace back to one sample, sequenced in a study of T cell repertoires in cytomegalovirus infection. TCRdb used MiXCR to reprocess the reads, holding one entry per CDR3 protein. The sample lists hundreds of thousands of distinct CDR3 sequences, 20% to 25% occurring once. The sample comprised CD8+ T cells from PBMCs. These receptors were collected from a human donor in good health (CMV status not recorded). Some clones in this sample may be carry-over from other donors' samples.

In this sample, this clonotype turned up a few times. The J gene is TRBJ2-7, the V gene TRBV20-1, with 8 nucleotides matching TRBD1. From germline, CDR1 is DFQATT and CDR2 SNEGSKA (reference sequence). V shed 5 bases and J 2 bases; nucleotides not matched to a gene: 5. CDR3 length: 13 amino acids. The chain's CDR3 is CSAQRTGTYEQYV. The CDR3 DNA reads TGCAGTGCTCAGAGGACAGGGACCTACGAGCAGTACGTC.

CDR3 loop: CASTLGGSFATFF. The CDR3 DNA reads as TGTGCCAGCACCCTAGGGGGGAGTTTCGCCACTTTCTTT. J is TRBJ1-1 and V is TRBV25-1; D is perhaps TRBD1 (6 bases). This CDR3 has 13 residues. V lost 7 bases and J lost 12, with 21 bases in between. Germline assignment: CDR1 MGHDK and CDR2 SYGVNS.

The chain carries TRBV14 and TRBJ1-2, with no clear D. Germline CDR1 reads SGHDN; CDR2 reads FVKESK. This CDR3 is 12 amino acids long. The germline V and J ends were trimmed by 5 bases and 4 bases, with 8 bases remaining between them. The CDR3 DNA follows: TGTGCCAGCAGCGGATACGGCTATGGCTACACCTTC. Translation gives CASSGYGYGYTF.

This clonotype was observed a few times. J is TRBJ2-1 and V is TRBV9; 8 bases are shared with TRBD1. Germline V CDR1 and CDR2: SGDLS, YYNGEE. This CDR3 contains 17 residues. Trimming took 2 bases from V and 0 from J; bases not matched to a gene: 7. CDR3 amino acids: CASSVGTGLSSYNEQFF. The CDR3 DNA follows: TGTGCCAGCAGCGTTGGGACAGGACTAAGCTCCTACAATGAGCAGTTCTTC.

The rearrangement uses TRBV29-1 and TRBJ1-2; D gene uncertain. CDR1 is SQVTM, CDR2 ANQGSEA, per germline. V was clipped by 6 bases and J by 6 bases, with 11 bases between them. The CDR3 is 11 residues long. DNA for the CDR3: TGCAGCGTCGCCTCCCTTAATGGCTACACCTTC. As protein: CSVASLNGYTF.

This clonotype was seen a few times. The chain is built from TRBV2 and TRBJ2-7, with D possibly TRBD1 on 6 matching bases. CDR1 and CDR2 from the germline V gene are SNHLY and FYNNEI. This CDR3 contains 14 residues. V lost 7 bases and J 5 bases, leaving 18 bases between the germline ends. CDR3 in DNA: TGTGCCAGCATGCCCTGGGTGGGGGCTAACGAGCAGTACGTC. Its translation: CASMPWVGANEQYV.

In its sample, this clonotype was seen a few times. The rearrangement links TRBV6-5 to TRBJ2-3, with TRBD2 matching 13 bases. CDR3 length equals 19 residues. Looked up from germline, CDR1 is MNHEY and CDR2 is SVGAGI. J gave up 1 base and V 8 bases, and 15 bases lay outside the gene matches. The CDR3 loop is CASGEPGLAGPRGTDTQYF. CDR3 nucleotides: TGTGCCAGCGGTGAGCCGGGACTAGCGGGGCCCCGGGGCACAGATACGCAGTATTTT.

The J gene is TRBJ1-1, the V gene TRBV14, with 7 nucleotides matching TRBD1. The V and J ends lost 3 bases and 5 bases, in that order; junction bases with no gene match: 9. This CDR3 has 15 amino acids. Germline-derived CDR1 and CDR2 are SGHDN and FVKESK. The CDR3 DNA follows: TGTGCCAGCAGCCAGAGGGCCAGGGGGAGGACTGAAGCTTTCTTT. Translation gives CASSQRARGRTEAFF.

This clonotype was found many times. The chain employs TRBV7-9 and TRBJ2-7; the match to TRBD1 covers 8 bases. J was trimmed by 2 bases and V by 2 bases; bases with no gene match: 11. Germline CDR1 and CDR2: SEHNR and FQNEAQ (reference sequence). There are 17 residues in the CDR3. The CDR3 protein is CASSLSTGGSSTYEQYF. DNA for the CDR3: TGTGCCAGCAGCTTATCTACAGGGGGTTCCTCCACCTACGAGCAGTACTTC.

In its sample, this clonotype was seen a few times. The J gene is TRBJ2-3, the V gene TRBV2; 12 nucleotides align to TRBD2. From germline, CDR1 is SNHLY and CDR2 FYNNEI. Unmatched junction bases numbered 1, after V lost 0 bases and J lost 3 bases. CDR3 length: 16 amino acids. CDR3 amino acids: CASSEAGLAGTDTQYF. The CDR3 DNA reads as TGTGCCAGCAGTGAAGCAGGACTAGCGGGGACAGATACGCAGTATTTT. The full variable domain, in which reference TRBV2 and TRBJ2-3 provide the parts outside the CDR3, is EPEVTQTPSHQVTQMGQEVILRCVPISNHLYFYWYRQILGQKVEFLVSFYNNEISEKSEIFDDQFSVERPDGSNFTLKIRSTKLEDSAMYFCASSEAGLAGTDTQYFGPGTRLTVL.

This clonotype came up once. The rearrangement uses TRBV7-4 and TRBJ2-5; TRBD1 matches at 8 bases. The germline V gene encodes CDR1 SGHVT and CDR2 SQSDAQ. V trimming: 6 bases; J trimming: 2 bases; junction bases outside the gene matches: 8. There are 15 residues in the CDR3. The CDR3 nucleotides are TGTGCCAGCAGTCTACCACAGGGGGATCAAGAGACCCAGTACTTC. Its protein product is CASSLPQGDQETQYF.

This clonotype was detected ten times or more. The gene calls are TRBV29-1 and TRBJ1-5; TRBD1 agrees at 7 bases. This CDR3 comprises 15 residues. CDR1 is SQVTM, CDR2 ANQGSEA, per germline. V was clipped by 3 bases and J by 0 bases; unmatched bases: 5. CDR3 bases: TGCAGCGTTGATACAGGGGCGGGTAGCAATCAGCCCCAGCATTTT. As protein: CSVDTGAGSNQPQHF.

The chain joins TRBV5-1 to TRBJ1-4, with D possibly being TRBD1 (5 bases). The CDR3 contains 14 residues. Germline assignment: CDR1 SGHRS and CDR2 YFSETQ. V was clipped by 4 bases and J by 5 bases, with 12 bases between them. CDR3 DNA: TGCGCCAGCAGCCCCGGAGAGGGGAATGAAAAACTGTTTTTT. Protein: CASSPGEGNEKLFF.

This clonotype was seen a single time. CDR3 sequence reads: CASGHAFLGRELFF. The CDR3 nucleotides are TGCGCCTCGGGACATGCCTTTTTGGGCAGGGAGCTGTTTTTT. The chain joins TRBV10-1 to TRBJ2-2; TRBD1 might be the D (6 bases). Germline CDR1 reads WNHNN; CDR2 reads SYGVQD (reference sequence). The CDR3 covers 14 residues. V was clipped by 11 bases and J by 9 bases, with 22 bases between them.

In its sample, this clonotype was seen many times. V gene TRBV12-3 or TRBV12-4 combines with J gene TRBJ2-7; 7 positions match TRBD2. The CDR3 contains 13 residues. With V trimmed by 3 bases and J by 6 bases, 5 bases remained unmatched. The CDR3 DNA sequence: TGTGCCAGCAGTTTGGGAGCGGGGTTCGAGCAGTACGTC. Translation gives CASSLGAGFEQYV.

This clonotype was picked up a small number of times. The chain combines TRBV25-1 with TRBJ1-2; 8 bases are a match to TRBD1. J gave up 4 bases and V 4 bases, and 2 bases lay outside the gene matches. CDR1 is MGHDK and CDR2 is SYGVNS in the germline V gene. There are 13 residues in the CDR3. The CDR3 sequence: CASSVGTGYGYTF. CDR3 in DNA: TGTGCCAGCAGTGTCGGGACAGGCTATGGCTACACCTTC.

CDR3 sequence: CASSEQGTPSYEQYV. CDR3 bases: TGTGCCAGCAGTGAACAGGGTACCCCTTCCTACGAGCAGTACGTC. The rearrangement links TRBV28 to TRBJ2-7; D might be TRBD1 (6 bases). V was clipped by 5 bases and J by 1 base, with 15 bases between them. This CDR3 has 15 residues. The germline V gene encodes CDR1 MDHEN and CDR2 SYDVKM.

As for this clonotype: A much larger clone differs from this one at a single base, so this may be a read error. CDR3 sequence (DNA): TGTGCCAGCAGCTGGTGGGGGACCGGGGAGCTGTTTTTT. It translates to CASSWWGTGELFF. This chain uses TRBV5-5 with TRBJ2-2, with D perhaps TRBD1 or TRBD2 (5 bases each). CDR1 is SGHKS and CDR2 is YYEKEE in the germline V gene (reference sequence). V shed 3 bases and J shed 5 bases, with 8 bases lying between them. This CDR3 comprises 13 residues.

The sample holds a few counts of this clonotype. The chain uses TRBV20-1 and TRBJ1-2, with a tentative D call TRBD1 (5 bases). V lost 0 bases, J lost 8 bases, and 13 bases lay in between. CDR3 length: 13 amino acids. The germline gives CDR1 DFQATT, CDR2 SNEGSKA (reference sequence). DNA of the CDR3: TGCAGTGCTAGAGATTTGGGGCTTGGGGGCTACACCTTC. Its protein is CSARDLGLGGYTF.

V usage is TRBV12-5 and J usage is TRBJ1-2; D unresolved. Germline V CDR1 and CDR2: LGHNT, FRNRAP. The ends were cut back, 2 bases at V and 6 bases at J, with 7 bases in the middle. This CDR3 has 12 residues. The CDR3 coding sequence is TGTGCTAGTGGTTTGTTTGGGAATGGCTACACCTTC. This gives the protein CASGLFGNGYTF.

The chain couples TRBV14 to TRBJ1-3, with 9 bases aligning to TRBD1. With V trimmed by 2 bases and J by 2 bases, 1 base remained unmatched. This CDR3 comprises 15 residues. Germline CDR1 SGHDN, CDR2 FVKESK. The CDR3 loop reads CASSQYRGPGNTIYF. The CDR3, as DNA: TGTGCCAGCAGCCAATACAGGGGGCCTGGAAACACCATATATTTT.